What follows are 26 T cell receptor beta chains derived from one specimen sequenced in a study of CD8+ T cells in alopecia areata. As to treatment: oral pan-JAK inhibitor, 5-10 mg twice daily. The sequencing template was cDNA reverse transcribed from extracted RNA. Clones were read by immunoSEQ multiplex PCR, and TCRdb kept only the in-frame ones, dropping some. Among some 150,000 clones listed, about 88% were seen once. The sequencing used CD8+ T cells sorted from blood, collected at week 4, from a patient treated with tofacitinib. The receptors stem from a human donor with alopecia areata.

The gene calls are TRBV10-2 and TRBJ1-5, with 7 nucleotides matching TRBD1. Germline V gene data show CDR1 as WSHSY and CDR2 as SAAADI. The CDR3 totals 15 residues. The CDR3 spells CATGSGRGLGQPQHF. CDR3 in DNA: TGCGCTACAGGTTCGGGCAGGGGGTTGGGCCAGCCCCAGCATTTT.

A single count supports this clone. The chain uses TRBV5-4 and TRBJ2-5; D remains unclear. Trimming pared 4 bases from V and 4 bases from J, leaving 14 bases between. The CDR3 covers 14 residues. The germline gives CDR1 SGHNT, CDR2 YYREEE (reference sequence). The CDR3 protein is CASSVQESPETQYF. DNA for the CDR3: TGTGCCAGCAGCGTGCAGGAGAGCCCAGAGACCCAGTACTTC.

The chain uses TRBV27 and TRBJ1-1; D ambiguous. The CDR3 has 13 amino acids. Per the germline V gene, CDR1 is MNHEY and CDR2 is SMNVEV (reference sequence). The V end lost 3 bases, the J end lost 2 bases, and 7 bases lay between the germline ends. CDR3 in DNA: TGTGCCAGCAGTTTGGGGTCAAACACTGAAGCTTTCTTT. Its translation: CASSLGSNTEAFF.

This chain uses TRBV5-1 with TRBJ2-7; 11 bases fit TRBD2. The CDR3 is 15 residues long. Losses at the gene ends were 3 bases for V and 4 bases for J; bases not matched to a gene: 6. CDR1 is SGHRS, CDR2 YFSETQ, per germline. The CDR3: CASSSAGTSGYEQYF. DNA of the CDR3: TGCGCCAGCAGCTCAGCCGGGACTAGCGGTTACGAGCAGTACTTC.

The V call is TRBV27, the J call TRBJ2-1; D possibly uses TRBD1 or TRBD2 (5 bases each). Between the trimmed V and J ends, which lost 5 bases and 7 bases, there was a span of 18 bases. This CDR3 spans 15 amino acids. Germline values: CDR1 MNHEY, CDR2 SMNVEV (reference sequence). CDR3 DNA sequence: TGTGCCAGCAGTCCCCCGGGACCCCGAGGAAATGAGCAGTTCTTC. Amino acids: CASSPPGPRGNEQFF.

The chain employs TRBV29-1 and TRBJ1-2, with TRBD1 as a possible D gene (5 bases). This CDR3 region has 13 residues. Germline lookup yields CDR1 SQVTM and CDR2 ANQGSEA. With 6 bases removed from V and 3 bases from J, the gap between germline ends came to 14 bases. The CDR3 nucleotides are TGCAGCGTCGAGATGGACACTTACTATGGCTACACCTTC. Residues: CSVEMDTYYGYTF.

The chain is built from TRBV4-1 and TRBJ2-1, with 11 bases matching TRBD2. This CDR3 has 21 residues. The V segment lost 8 bases and the J segment 6 bases; nucleotides outside the gene matches: 27. CDR1 is MGHRA and CDR2 is YSYEKL in the germline V gene. This chain's CDR3 is CASQLRDGTSGGPLRRNEQFF. The CDR3 region has the DNA TGCGCCAGCCAACTCCGGGACGGGACTAGCGGAGGCCCACTCCGCCGCAATGAGCAGTTCTTC.

This chain uses TRBV7-6 with TRBJ2-7; no firm D call. CDR3 length: 13 amino acids. The ends were cut back, 4 bases at V and 4 bases at J, with 11 bases in the middle. Germline V gene lookup returns CDR1 SGHVS and CDR2 FNYEAQ. For the CDR3, the DNA is TGTGCCAGCAGCTCGGGCCTGAGGTACGAGCAGTACTTC. Its protein is CASSSGLRYEQYF.

This clone has a single count. The chain recombines TRBV29-1 with TRBJ2-1, with D tentatively TRBD2 (5 bases). Trimming pared 2 bases from V and 0 bases from J, leaving 14 bases between. This CDR3 contains 16 residues. Per germline, CDR1 SQVTM and CDR2 ANQGSEA. CDR3: CSVEWAGKSSYNEQFF. CDR3 nucleotides: TGCAGCGTTGAATGGGCCGGGAAGAGCTCCTACAATGAGCAGTTCTTC.

The CDR3, as DNA: TGTGCCAGCAGTCTGAACACTGAAGCTTTCTTT. Translation gives CASSLNTEAFF. This chain joins TRBV2 and TRBJ1-1; D remains ambiguous. CDR3 length equals 11 residues. V dropped 5 bases and J dropped 0 bases, with 1 base sitting between them. CDR1 is SNHLY and CDR2 is FYNNEI in the germline V gene.

The rearrangement joins TRBV6-4 to TRBJ2-1; D is perhaps TRBD2 (6 bases). The V gene's germline CDR1 is MRHNA and CDR2 SNTAGT. The CDR3 has 15 amino acids. The V end lost 0 bases, the J end lost 8 bases, and 14 bases lay between the germline ends. DNA for the CDR3: TGTGCCAGCAGTGACTCGAATCGTCCGGGGGATGAGCAGTTCTTC. This encodes CASSDSNRPGDEQFF.

The rearrangement links TRBV11-2 to TRBJ2-7, with TRBD1 matching 8 bases. Germline values: CDR1 SGHAT, CDR2 FQNNGV. J was trimmed by 4 bases and V by 5 bases; bases with no gene match: 13. The CDR3 is made up of 16 amino acids. The DNA for the CDR3 is TGTGCCAGCAGCGCCGAAAGCAGGGGGCGATCGTACGAGCAGTACTTC. It is translated as CASSAESRGRSYEQYF.

This sequence joins TRBV7-9 and TRBJ2-7, with 9 bases identical to TRBD2. V shed 5 bases and J 2 bases; nucleotides not matched to a gene: 13. Germline V gives CDR1 SEHNR, CDR2 FQNEAQ (reference sequence). This CDR3 has 17 residues. CDR3 amino acids: CASSPQLASGVTYEQYF. DNA for the CDR3: TGTGCCAGCAGCCCGCAACTGGCTAGCGGGGTCACCTACGAGCAGTACTTC.

The chain joins TRBV5-1 to TRBJ2-1; D gene uncertain. The V gene lost 1 base and the J gene lost 1 base, with 6 bases spanning the gap. CDR1 SGHRS and CDR2 YFSETQ come from the germline V gene. CDR3 size: 14 residues. The CDR3 loop is CASSLSSSYNEQFF. The CDR3 coding sequence is TGCGCCAGCAGCTTGTCCAGTTCCTACAATGAGCAGTTCTTC.

The chain recombines TRBV29-1 with TRBJ2-1; TRBD1 or TRBD2 may be the D gene (5 bases each). V lost 6 bases and J 0 bases, leaving 9 bases between the germline ends. The CDR3 runs to 13 residues. Looked up from germline, CDR1 is SQVTM and CDR2 is ANQGSEA. The CDR3 reads CSVRDGSYNEQFF. CDR3 nucleotide sequence: TGCAGCGTAAGGGACGGCTCCTACAATGAGCAGTTCTTC.

The chain carries TRBV9 and TRBJ2-1, with D tentatively TRBD1 or TRBD2 (5 bases each). The V gene lost 6 bases and the J gene lost 1 base, with 17 bases spanning the gap. The CDR3 consists of 16 residues. Germline assignment: CDR1 SGDLS and CDR2 YYNGEE. The CDR3 sequence is CASTIGAAGSYNEQFF. The CDR3 coding sequence is TGTGCCAGCACGATCGGGGCCGCTGGATCCTACAATGAGCAGTTCTTC.

V gene TRBV29-1 combines with J gene TRBJ1-2; 9 nucleotides align to TRBD1. Losses at the gene ends were 7 bases for V and 2 bases for J; bases not matched to a gene: 5. The CDR3 totals 13 residues. Germline loops: CDR1 SQVTM, CDR2 ANQGSEA. CDR3 amino acids: CSGRDRENYGYTF. The CDR3 DNA reads as TGCAGCGGAAGGGACAGGGAGAACTATGGCTACACCTTC.

The chain combines TRBV5-6 with TRBJ1-1; D is unresolved. Germline V gives CDR1 SGHDT, CDR2 YYEEEE. This CDR3 is 13 amino acids long. Trimming took 0 bases from V and 6 from J, leaving 9 bases between them. CDR3 DNA sequence: TGTGCCAGCAGCTTGGGGAGGGCGGCTGAAGCTTTCTTT. Protein: CASSLGRAAEAFF. Filled out from reference TRBV5-6 and TRBJ1-1, the complete variable domain reads DAGVTQSPTHLIKTRGQQVTLRCSPKSGHDTVSWYQQALGQGPQFIFQYYEEEERQRGNFPDRFSGHQFPNYSSELNVNALLLGDSALYLCASSLGRAAEAFFGQGTRLTVV.

The V gene is TRBV7-9, the J gene TRBJ2-2; D perhaps matches TRBD1 (6 bases). The ends were cut back, 4 bases at V and 7 bases at J, with 13 bases in the middle. The germline V gene encodes CDR1 SEHNR and CDR2 FQNEAQ (reference sequence). The CDR3 loop spans 14 amino acids. The CDR3 DNA is TGTGCCAGCAGCTCCCTAGGACAGCTCGGGGAGCTGTTTTTT. Its translation is CASSSLGQLGELFF.

This chain links TRBV29-1 with TRBJ2-3, with 8 bases lining up with TRBD2. In germline, CDR1 is SQVTM, CDR2 ANQGSEA. V lost 7 bases to trimming and J lost 2 bases; unmatched junction nucleotides: 20. The CDR3 runs to 18 residues. The CDR3 DNA follows: TGCAGCGCCGAGGGTGTGGGCCGGGGGGGGACTAACACAGATACGCAGTATTTT. This translates into CSAEGVGRGGTNTDTQYF.

About this clone itself: The same CDR3 can be traced to other DNA sequences in this sample. The rearrangement uses TRBV7-9 and TRBJ2-1; no clear D gene. The CDR3 is made up of 12 amino acids. V lost 1 base to trimming and J lost 6 bases, with 4 bases between them. Germline V gives CDR1 SEHNR, CDR2 FQNEAQ (reference sequence). The CDR3 spells CASSLVSNEQFF. The DNA for the CDR3 is TGTGCCAGCAGCTTAGTGTCCAATGAGCAGTTCTTC.

This clone was seen once. The gene calls are TRBV30 and TRBJ2-3; 7 nucleotides line up with TRBD2. Germline trimming cut 8 bases from V and 4 bases from J; bases unmatched to any gene: 12. The CDR3 sequence is 14 residues long. CDR1 GTSNPN and CDR2 SVGIG come from the germline V gene (reference sequence). CDR3 nucleotides: TGTGCCCGCACTAGCGCGATAGCCGCAGATACGCAGTATTTT. It translates to CARTSAIAADTQYF.

V usage is TRBV30 and J usage is TRBJ2-7, with D perhaps given as TRBD1 or TRBD2 (6 bases each). The V and J ends lost 5 bases and 3 bases respectively, with 14 bases between them. Germline V CDR1 and CDR2: GTSNPN, SVGIG (reference sequence). There are 13 residues in the CDR3. The DNA of the CDR3 is TGTGCCTGGGGGGGGACATTCGGCTACGAGCAGTACTTC. The encoded protein is CAWGGTFGYEQYF.

This chain joins TRBV4-1 and TRBJ2-7; tentative D call: TRBD2 (6 bases). V was trimmed by 0 bases and J by 6 bases, leaving 12 bases between them. The V gene's germline CDR1 is MGHRA and CDR2 YSYEKL. The CDR3 consists of 14 residues. CDR3 DNA sequence: TGCGCCAGCAGCCAAGAGACTAGTGGGTTCGAGCAGTACTTC. It specifies CASSQETSGFEQYF.

This chain joins TRBV7-2 and TRBJ2-3; 7 bases align to TRBD2. The CDR3 has 16 residues. V lost 1 base and J lost 0; bases outside the gene matches: 4. Germline-derived CDR1 and CDR2 are SGHTA and FQGNSA. The CDR3 protein is CASSLGGSGSTDTQYF. CDR3 coding DNA: TGTGCCAGCAGCTTAGGTGGTAGCGGGAGCACAGATACGCAGTATTTT.

The chain combines TRBV9 with TRBJ2-1; D is ambiguous. The germline gives CDR1 SGDLS, CDR2 YYNGEE. V dropped 1 base and J dropped 5 bases, with 10 bases sitting between them. This CDR3 comprises 14 residues. CDR3 bases: TGTGCCAGCAGCGTAAGTGGAGACAACAATGAGCAGTTCTTC. Its translation is CASSVSGDNNEQFF.